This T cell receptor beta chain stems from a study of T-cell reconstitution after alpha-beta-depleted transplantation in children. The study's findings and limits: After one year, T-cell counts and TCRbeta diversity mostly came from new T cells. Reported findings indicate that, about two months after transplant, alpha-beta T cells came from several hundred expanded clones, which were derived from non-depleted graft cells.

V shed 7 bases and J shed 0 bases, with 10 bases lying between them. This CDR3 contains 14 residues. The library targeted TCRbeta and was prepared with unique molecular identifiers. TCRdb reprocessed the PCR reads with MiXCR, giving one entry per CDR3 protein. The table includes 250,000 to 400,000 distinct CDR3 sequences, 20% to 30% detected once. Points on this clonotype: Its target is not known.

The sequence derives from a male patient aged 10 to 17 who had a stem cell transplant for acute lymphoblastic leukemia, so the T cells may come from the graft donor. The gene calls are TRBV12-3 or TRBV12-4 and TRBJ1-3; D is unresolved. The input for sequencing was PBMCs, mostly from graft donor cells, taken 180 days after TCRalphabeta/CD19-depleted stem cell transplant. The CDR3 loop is CASTLQSSGNTIYF. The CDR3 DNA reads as TGTGCCAGCACCCTACAGAGCTCTGGAAACACCATATATTTT.